The 8 T cell receptor beta chains below were found in one sample sequenced in a study of T cell responses to AZD1222 COVID-19 vaccine. Assay: immunoSEQ multiplex PCR; the TCRdb copy retains only in-frame clones and omits some. This table holds fewer than 120,000 clones, around 82% found once. Material: peripheral blood, obtained on day 0 of AZD1222 vaccination. These receptor sequences come from an adult in good health.

The V and J genes are TRBV7-9 and TRBJ2-7, with a possible D match to TRBD2 (5 bases). This CDR3 spans 13 amino acids. Trimming removed 5 bases at V and 6 bases at J, with 14 bases between. Germline CDR1 is SEHNR and CDR2 is FQNEAQ (reference sequence). The CDR3 sequence: CASSQRSGGEQYF. Here the CDR3 DNA reads TGTGCCAGCAGCCAGCGTAGTGGAGGCGAGCAGTACTTC.

The V call is TRBV7-2, the J call TRBJ2-7; a possible D gene is TRBD1 (6 bases). Trimming left V 2 bases short and J 5 bases short, with 7 bases between. This CDR3 spans 12 amino acids. Per germline, CDR1 SGHTA and CDR2 FQGNSA. The CDR3 DNA reads TGTGCCAGCAGCTTAACAGGGAACGAGCAGTACTTC. It specifies CASSLTGNEQYF.

The V gene is TRBV28, the J gene TRBJ1-1; D gene uncertain. The germline gives CDR1 MDHEN, CDR2 SYDVKM. Trimming took 3 bases from V and 8 from J, leaving 13 bases between them. This CDR3 is built from 13 residues. The CDR3, as DNA: TGTGCCAGCAGTTTGGGCCCAAGTCGGGAAGCTTTCTTT. Encoded protein: CASSLGPSREAFF.

This chain joins TRBV19 and TRBJ2-2; maybe TRBD1 (6 bases). V was shortened by 1 base and J by 2 bases, with 8 bases between the two germline ends. This CDR3 is 15 amino acids long. CDR1 LNHDA and CDR2 SQIVND come from the germline V gene (reference sequence). CDR3 DNA sequence: TGTGCCAGTAGTATAGGGACAGCAAACACCGGGGAGCTGTTTTTT. Translated: CASSIGTANTGELFF.

The CDR3 region has the DNA TGTGCCAGCTTCCGGGACAGGGGGCGAGGCTATGGCTACACCTTC. This translates into CASFRDRGRGYGYTF. The chain carries TRBV2 and TRBJ1-2; the match to TRBD1 covers 12 bases. The trim removed 8 bases at V and 4 bases at J, leaving 8 bases unmatched. This CDR3 spans 15 amino acids. CDR1 is SNHLY and CDR2 is FYNNEI in the germline V gene. The full variable domain, in which reference TRBV2 and TRBJ1-2 provide the parts outside the CDR3, is EPEVTQTPSHQVTQMGQEVILRCVPISNHLYFYWYRQILGQKVEFLVSFYNNEISEKSEIFDDQFSVERPDGSNFTLKIRSTKLEDSAMYFCASFRDRGRGYGYTFGSGTRLTVV.

V is TRBV19 and J is TRBJ1-1, with D tentatively TRBD1 (6 bases). This CDR3 is 15 amino acids long. The germline gives CDR1 LNHDA, CDR2 SQIVND (reference sequence). Trimming removed 6 bases from V and 1 base from J, with 15 bases in between. The CDR3, as DNA: TGTGCCAGTAGGGTCAGGGGTGAGGCGAACACTGAAGCTTTCTTT. The encoded protein is CASRVRGEANTEAFF.

V gene TRBV2 combines with J gene TRBJ1-2; maybe TRBD1 (5 bases). The CDR3 length is 13 residues. Germline V gene sequence: CDR1 SNHLY, CDR2 FYNNEI. V was shortened by 4 bases and J by 4 bases, with 10 bases between the two germline ends. CDR3 in DNA: TGTGCCAGCAGTGTAGGCAGGGCCTATGGCTACACCTTC. As protein: CASSVGRAYGYTF.

The chain couples TRBV4-3 to TRBJ1-5; D gene unclear. V was cut by 0 bases and J by 5 bases, with 11 bases left in between. CDR3 length: 15 residues. The germline V gene encodes CDR1 LGHNA and CDR2 YSLEER. The CDR3 DNA follows: TGCGCCAGCAGCCAAGATCGACTGATCGATCAGCCCCAGCATTTT. It specifies CASSQDRLIDQPQHF.